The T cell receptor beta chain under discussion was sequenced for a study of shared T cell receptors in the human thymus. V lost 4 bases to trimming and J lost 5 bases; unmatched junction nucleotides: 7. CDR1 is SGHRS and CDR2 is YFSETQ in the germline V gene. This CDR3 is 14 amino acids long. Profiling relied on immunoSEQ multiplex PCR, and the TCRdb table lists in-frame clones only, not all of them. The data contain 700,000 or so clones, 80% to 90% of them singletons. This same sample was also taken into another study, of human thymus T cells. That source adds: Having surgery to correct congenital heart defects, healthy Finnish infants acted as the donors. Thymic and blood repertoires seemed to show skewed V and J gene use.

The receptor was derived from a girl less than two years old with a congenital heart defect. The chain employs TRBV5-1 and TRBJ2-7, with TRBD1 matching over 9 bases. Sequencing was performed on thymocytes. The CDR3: CASSQDRGFHEQYF. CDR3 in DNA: TGCGCCAGCAGCCAAGACAGGGGGTTCCACGAGCAGTACTTC.